A single sample gave rise to the 10 T cell receptor beta chains below, sequenced in a study of cytomegalovirus exposure and HLA in healthy donors. 13 Jbeta primers and 60 Vbeta primers were used for the PCR. Libraries were prepared by immunoSEQ multiplex PCR; TCRdb keeps only in-frame clonotypes and omits some of them. The sample lists 150,000 to 200,000 clones, 68% occurring once. Sequenced sample: PBMCs. The receptors were sampled from a man aged 45 to 65 in good health and CMV-seronegative.

This clone was seen more than once but under ten times. The genes are TRBV15 and TRBJ1-1, with 8 bases lining up with TRBD1. The CDR3 length is 16 residues. The J segment lost 4 bases and the V segment lost 1 base, leaving 8 bases of the junction unmatched. The germline gives CDR1 LNHNV, CDR2 YYDKDF (reference sequence). The CDR3 DNA reads TGTGCCACCAGCAGAGGGACAGGGCGAGGAGGCACTGAAGCTTTCTTT. It yields the protein CATSRGTGRGGTEAFF.

The chain carries TRBV28 and TRBJ1-4; possibly TRBD1 for D (5 bases). Trimming removed 4 bases at V and 8 bases at J, with 17 bases between. The CDR3 runs 15 residues. CDR1 and CDR2 from the germline V gene are MDHEN and SYDVKM. CDR3 sequence: CASSSARQFREKLFF. CDR3 nucleotide sequence: TGTGCCAGCAGTTCTGCGCGACAGTTCCGGGAAAAACTGTTTTTT.

The chain uses TRBV11-2 and TRBJ2-3; the D is unclear. This CDR3 is built from 14 residues. In germline, CDR1 is SGHAT, CDR2 FQNNGV. V was shortened by 3 bases and J by 2 bases, with 9 bases between the two germline ends. CDR3 amino acids: CASSFQASTDTQYF. The DNA of the CDR3 is TGTGCCAGCAGCTTTCAGGCTTCCACAGATACGCAGTATTTT.

In its sample, this clone was seen once. The chain is built from TRBV7-3 and TRBJ2-1, with 8 positions matching TRBD1. The germline V gene encodes CDR1 SGHTA and CDR2 FQGTGA. This CDR3 is built from 13 residues. V lost 4 bases, J lost 10 bases, and 6 bases stayed unmatched. CDR3 nucleotides: TGTGCCAGCAGCTCAGACAGGGGATACGAGCAGTTCTTC. Protein: CASSSDRGYEQFF.

DNA of the CDR3: TGTGCCAGCAGCCGACCGGGGGGCACTGAAGCTTTCTTT. It yields the protein CASSRPGGTEAFF. The chain is built from TRBV6-5 and TRBJ1-1, with D perhaps matching TRBD1 (5 bases). Trimming shortened V by 6 bases and J by 4 bases, and 12 bases separated the two germline ends. From germline, CDR1 is MNHEY and CDR2 SVGAGI. This CDR3 is 13 amino acids long.

This chain connects TRBV28 to TRBJ1-5, with D possibly matching TRBD1 (5 bases). Germline CDR1 MDHEN, CDR2 SYDVKM. V was clipped by 4 bases and J by 6 bases, with 16 bases between them. This CDR3 region has 15 residues. For the CDR3, the DNA is TGTGCCAGCAGTTACGCGGGGCGATGGGGTCAGCCCCAGCATTTT. Translated: CASSYAGRWGQPQHF.

This sequence joins TRBV28 and TRBJ1-4; maybe TRBD1 (6 bases). The CDR3 has 16 residues. In germline, CDR1 is MDHEN, CDR2 SYDVKM. The ends were cut back, 6 bases at V and 5 bases at J, with 19 bases in the middle. The CDR3 DNA sequence: TGTGCCAGCAGGCGGGGGCGGGGAGGGGAGAATGAAAAACTGTTTTTT. Its protein is CASRRGRGGENEKLFF.

This clone was found a few times. The V call is TRBV5-1, the J call TRBJ1-1; D gene unclear. Trimming took 7 bases from V and 4 from J, leaving 20 bases between them. The CDR3 is 15 residues long. CDR1 and CDR2 (germline): SGHRS, YFSETQ. The CDR3 here is CASALRRAVGTEAFF. The CDR3 bases are TGCGCCAGCGCCTTGAGGAGGGCAGTGGGCACTGAAGCTTTCTTT. Combining the CDR3 with reference TRBV5-1 and TRBJ1-1 gives the whole variable domain KAGVTQTPRYLIKTRGQQVTLSCSPISGHRSVSWYQQTPGQGLQFLFEYFSETQRNKGNFPGRFSGRQFSNSRSEMNVSTLELGDSALYLCASALRRAVGTEAFFGQGTRLTVV.

The chain employs TRBV5-1 and TRBJ2-5, with 8 bases aligning to TRBD1. CDR3 size: 17 residues. V gave up 0 bases and J gave up 2 bases; unmatched junction bases: 9. Germline CDR1 SGHRS, CDR2 YFSETQ. For the CDR3, the DNA is TGCGCCAGCAGCTTGGCACCGGACAGGGTTGAACAAGAGACCCAGTACTTC. This gives the protein CASSLAPDRVEQETQYF.

Only a few counts were recorded for this clone. The rearrangement links TRBV4-3 to TRBJ2-5; 8 bases agree with TRBD2. V shed 0 bases, J shed 4 bases, and the junction held 4 bases outside the gene matches. This CDR3 is built from 15 residues. Germline values: CDR1 LGHNA, CDR2 YSLEER. In nucleotides, the CDR3 is TGCGCCAGCAGCCAAGATACGGGGGGGCGAGAGACCCAGTACTTC. This codes for CASSQDTGGRETQYF.